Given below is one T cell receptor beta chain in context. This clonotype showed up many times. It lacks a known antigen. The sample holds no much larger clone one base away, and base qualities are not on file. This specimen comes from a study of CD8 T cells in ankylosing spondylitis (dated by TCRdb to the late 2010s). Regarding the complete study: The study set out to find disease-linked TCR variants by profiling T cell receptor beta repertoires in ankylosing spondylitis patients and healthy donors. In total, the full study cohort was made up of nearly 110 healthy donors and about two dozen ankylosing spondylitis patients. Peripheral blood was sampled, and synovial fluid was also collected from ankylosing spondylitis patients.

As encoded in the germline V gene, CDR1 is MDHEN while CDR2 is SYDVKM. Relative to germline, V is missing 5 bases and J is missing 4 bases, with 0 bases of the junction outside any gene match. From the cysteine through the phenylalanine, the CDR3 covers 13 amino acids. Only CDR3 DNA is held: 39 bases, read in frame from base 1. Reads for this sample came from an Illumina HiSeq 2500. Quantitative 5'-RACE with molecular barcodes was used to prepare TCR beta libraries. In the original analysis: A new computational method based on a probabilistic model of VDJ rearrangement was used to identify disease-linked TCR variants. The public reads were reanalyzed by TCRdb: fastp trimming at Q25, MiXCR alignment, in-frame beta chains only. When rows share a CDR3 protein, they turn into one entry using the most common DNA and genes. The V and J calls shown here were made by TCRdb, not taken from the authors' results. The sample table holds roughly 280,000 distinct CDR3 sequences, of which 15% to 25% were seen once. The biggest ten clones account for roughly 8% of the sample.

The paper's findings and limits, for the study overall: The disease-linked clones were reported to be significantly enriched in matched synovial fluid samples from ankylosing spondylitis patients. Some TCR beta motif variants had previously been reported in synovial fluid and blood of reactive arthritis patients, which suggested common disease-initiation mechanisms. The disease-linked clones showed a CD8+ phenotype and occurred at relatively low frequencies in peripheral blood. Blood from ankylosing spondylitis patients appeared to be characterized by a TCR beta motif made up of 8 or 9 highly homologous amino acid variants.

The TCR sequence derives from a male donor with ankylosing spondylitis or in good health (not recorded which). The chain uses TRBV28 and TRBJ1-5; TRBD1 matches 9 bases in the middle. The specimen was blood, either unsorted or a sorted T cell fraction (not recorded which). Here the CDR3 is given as CASSGQGNQPQHF. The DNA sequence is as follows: TGTGCCAGCAGTGGACAGGGGAATCAGCCCCAGCATTTT.